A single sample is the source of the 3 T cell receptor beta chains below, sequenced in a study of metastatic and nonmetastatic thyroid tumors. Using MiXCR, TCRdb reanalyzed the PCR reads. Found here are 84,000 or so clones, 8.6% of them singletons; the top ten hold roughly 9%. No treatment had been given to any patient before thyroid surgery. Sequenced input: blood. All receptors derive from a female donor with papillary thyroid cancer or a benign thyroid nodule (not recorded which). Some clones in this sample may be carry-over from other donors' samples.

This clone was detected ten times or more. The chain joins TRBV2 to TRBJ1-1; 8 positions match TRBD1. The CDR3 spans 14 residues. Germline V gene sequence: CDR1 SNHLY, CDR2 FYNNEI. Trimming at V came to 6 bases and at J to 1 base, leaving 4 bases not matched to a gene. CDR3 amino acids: CASRPGTGNTEAFF. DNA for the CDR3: TGTGCCAGCAGGCCTGGGACAGGGAACACTGAAGCTTTCTTT.

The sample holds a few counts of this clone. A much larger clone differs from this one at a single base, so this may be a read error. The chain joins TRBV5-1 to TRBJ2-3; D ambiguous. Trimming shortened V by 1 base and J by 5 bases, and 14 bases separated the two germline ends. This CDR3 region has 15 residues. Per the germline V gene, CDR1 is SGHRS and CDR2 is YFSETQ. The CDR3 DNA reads TGCGCCAGCAGCTTGTCGTCAGTGGGCCTAGATACGCAGTATTTT. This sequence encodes CASSLSSVGLDTQYF.

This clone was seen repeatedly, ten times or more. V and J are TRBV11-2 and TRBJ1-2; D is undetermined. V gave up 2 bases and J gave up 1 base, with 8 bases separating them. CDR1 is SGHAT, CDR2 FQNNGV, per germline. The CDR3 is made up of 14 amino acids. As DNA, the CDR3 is TGTGCCAGCAGCTTAAGCGTCAGTAACTATGGCTACACCTTC. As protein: CASSLSVSNYGYTF.